Each of the 29 T cell receptor beta chains below was sequenced from the same sample in a study of blood T cell repertoires in COVID-19. Clones were sequenced by immunoSEQ multiplex PCR, and TCRdb holds only the in-frame ones, with some missing. The table lists about 280,000 clones, approximately 83% of them singletons. The sequenced sample was peripheral blood. Receptors originate from a woman aged 30 to 39 who had recovered from COVID-19.

The chain employs TRBV19 and TRBJ1-5; a possible D gene is TRBD1 (5 bases). Germline values: CDR1 LNHDA, CDR2 SQIVND (reference sequence). V was shortened by 7 bases and J by 6 bases, with 19 bases between the two germline ends. CDR3 length: 15 amino acids. In DNA, the CDR3 is TGTGCCAGTAACGGGGACTTCGGGGGATTTCAGCCCCAGCATTTT. Translated: CASNGDFGGFQPQHF.

The V call is TRBV6-1, the J call TRBJ1-4; D is uncertain. V lost 2 bases and J 0 bases, leaving 13 bases between the germline ends. This CDR3 has 17 residues. Germline V gives CDR1 MNHNS, CDR2 SASEGT. Here the CDR3 DNA reads TGTGCCAGCAGTGAAAGAAAGTCCCAGGCAACTAATGAAAAACTGTTTTTT. It is translated as CASSERKSQATNEKLFF.

The chain combines TRBV30 with TRBJ1-3; D ambiguous. V lost 0 bases and J lost 0, with 9 bases in between. CDR1 is GTSNPN and CDR2 is SVGIG in the germline V gene (reference sequence). The CDR3 extends over 15 amino acids. CDR3 sequence (DNA): TGTGCCTGGAGTGTACGCAGGCTCTCTGGAAACACCATATATTTT. Translated: CAWSVRRLSGNTIYF.

This sequence joins TRBV4-2 and TRBJ1-3; no reliable D call. The germline V and J ends were trimmed by 0 bases and 4 bases, with 19 bases remaining between them. The CDR3 sequence is 18 residues long. Germline assignment: CDR1 LGHNA and CDR2 YNFKEQ. The CDR3 region is CASSQEGADYSLGNTIYF. CDR3 in DNA: TGTGCCAGCAGCCAAGAGGGCGCAGATTATTCTCTGGGAAACACCATATATTTT.

The J gene is TRBJ1-2, the V gene TRBV5-4, with 7 bases lining up with TRBD1. V lost 5 bases, J lost 5 bases, and 12 bases stayed unmatched. The CDR3 runs to 15 residues. Germline V gene sequence: CDR1 SGHNT, CDR2 YYREEE (reference sequence). CDR3 loop: CASSRDSYSTYGYTF. CDR3 in DNA: TGTGCCAGCAGTCGGGACAGCTACTCTACTTATGGCTACACCTTC.

V gene TRBV4-1 combines with J gene TRBJ2-7; D is unresolved. Germline CDR1 reads MGHRA; CDR2 reads YSYEKL. Between the trimmed V and J ends, which lost 1 base and 3 bases, there was a span of 7 bases. The CDR3 consists of 13 residues. CDR3 sequence reads: CASSQGYFYEQYF. CDR3 nucleotide sequence: TGCGCCAGCAGCCAAGGATACTTCTACGAGCAGTACTTC.

The chain uses TRBV14 and TRBJ2-7; a possible D gene is TRBD2 (6 bases). Between the trimmed V and J ends, which lost 1 base and 2 bases, there was a span of 12 bases. CDR1 is SGHDN and CDR2 is FVKESK in the germline V gene. CDR3 length: 15 residues. For the CDR3, the DNA is TGTGCCAGCAGCCAAGGGCTAGCGCCTACCTACGAGCAGTACTTC. This sequence encodes CASSQGLAPTYEQYF.

This chain links TRBV10-1 with TRBJ2-1, with D possibly being TRBD1 (6 bases). The CDR3 sequence is 14 residues long. The V and J ends lost 6 bases and 5 bases respectively, with 14 bases between them. Germline CDR1 reads WNHNN; CDR2 reads SYGVQD (reference sequence). The CDR3 DNA reads TGCGCCAGCAGGAGTGGGGGCGCAGACAATGAGCAGTTCTTC. It translates to CASRSGGADNEQFF.

The rearrangement links TRBV5-5 to TRBJ2-7, with D possibly TRBD2 on 7 matching bases. Germline V gene data show CDR1 as SGHKS and CDR2 as YYEKEE (reference sequence). Trimming pared 0 bases from V and 3 bases from J, leaving 13 bases between. The CDR3 runs to 15 residues. As DNA, the CDR3 is TGTGCCAGCAGCTTGGCGGGGGGCGTTGGCTACGAGCAGTACTTC. It specifies CASSLAGGVGYEQYF.

CDR3 sequence (DNA): TGTGCCAGCAGTCTTCGGCGTCCGGGGTCCTACGAGCAGTACTTC. Its protein is CASSLRRPGSYEQYF. The V and J genes are TRBV28 and TRBJ2-7, with D perhaps TRBD2 (5 bases). CDR1 is MDHEN, CDR2 SYDVKM, per germline. Trimming took 5 bases from V and 1 from J, leaving 15 bases between them. The CDR3 is 15 residues long.

This clone has a handful of counts. The J gene is TRBJ1-2, the V gene TRBV10-3; no clear D gene. Germline CDR1 ENHRY, CDR2 SYGVKD. The ends were cut back, 3 bases at V and 3 bases at J, with 8 bases in the middle. This CDR3 spans 13 amino acids. CDR3 bases: TGTGCCATCAGTGAACAGACCTACTATGGCTACACCTTC. Amino acids: CAISEQTYYGYTF.

The rearrangement uses TRBV10-3 and TRBJ2-7, with a weak D call TRBD2 (5 bases). Germline CDR1 reads ENHRY; CDR2 reads SYGVKD. Trimming stripped 7 bases from V and 4 bases from J, with 17 bases between. The CDR3 spans 14 residues. The CDR3 DNA reads TGTGCCATCACCCCCCAGCACGGGGAATACGAGCAGTACTTC. It codes for CAITPQHGEYEQYF.

This sequence joins TRBV6-5 and TRBJ1-5; a possible D gene is TRBD1 (6 bases). V lost 7 bases to trimming and J lost 0 bases, with 13 bases between them. The CDR3 spans 15 residues. Germline values: CDR1 MNHEY, CDR2 SVGAGI. The CDR3 DNA reads as TGTGCCAGCAAGGAACAGGGAATTAGCAATCAGCCCCAGCATTTT. Amino acid sequence: CASKEQGISNQPQHF.

V gene TRBV10-3 combines with J gene TRBJ2-7, with 15 positions matching TRBD2. Germline loops: CDR1 ENHRY, CDR2 SYGVKD. This CDR3 is built from 16 residues. With V trimmed by 7 bases and J by 0 bases, 4 bases remained unmatched. CDR3 in amino acids: CAITAGLAGGSYEQYF. The CDR3 bases are TGTGCCATCACAGCGGGACTAGCGGGAGGCTCCTACGAGCAGTACTTC.

At least ten counts were recorded for this clone. The chain recombines TRBV11-2 with TRBJ1-2, with TRBD1 as a possible D gene (6 bases). This CDR3 comprises 13 residues. The V end lost 0 bases, the J end lost 6 bases, and 8 bases lay between the germline ends. CDR1 is SGHAT and CDR2 is FQNNGV in the germline V gene. CDR3 sequence reads: CASSLDRQDGYTF. The CDR3 coding sequence is TGTGCCAGCAGCTTAGATCGACAGGATGGCTACACCTTC.

The J gene is TRBJ2-7, the V gene TRBV29-1; 10 nucleotides agree with TRBD2. The CDR3 consists of 13 residues. Trimming cost V 4 bases and J 4 bases; bases outside gene matches: 4. Per germline, CDR1 SQVTM and CDR2 ANQGSEA. For the CDR3, the DNA is TGCAGCGTTGTACCTAGCGGGAGTTACGAGCAGTACTTC. Residues: CSVVPSGSYEQYF.

For this clone: Mismatch with germline at one junction end may stem from a read error. The chain links TRBV7-7 to TRBJ2-1; weak D call: TRBD2 (5 bases). The germline V gene encodes CDR1 SSHAT and CDR2 FNYEAQ (reference sequence). The CDR3 consists of 15 residues. The CDR3 DNA sequence: TGTGCTAGCAGCTCGGGATCGAGCTCCTACAATGAGCAGTTCTTC. Protein product: CASSSGSSSYNEQFF.

The chain employs TRBV7-2 and TRBJ2-7; 10 nucleotides align to TRBD1. Germline-derived CDR1 and CDR2 are SGHTA and FQGNSA. V shed 4 bases, J shed 4 bases, and the junction held 4 bases outside the gene matches. This CDR3 is 14 amino acids long. CDR3 nucleotides: TGTGCCAGCAGCTGGGACAGGGGTTATTACGAGCAGTACTTC. It translates to CASSWDRGYYEQYF.

V is TRBV5-1 and J is TRBJ2-1, with TRBD2 matching over 7 bases. The CDR3 contains 13 residues. The junction had 2 bases not matched to a gene; V was cut back by 0 bases and J by 8 bases. Per germline, CDR1 SGHRS and CDR2 YFSETQ. CDR3 region: CASSLGTSDEQFF. The CDR3 coding sequence is TGCGCCAGCAGCTTGGGCACTAGCGATGAGCAGTTCTTC. Supplemented by reference TRBV5-1 and TRBJ2-1, the full variable domain reads KAGVTQTPRYLIKTRGQQVTLSCSPISGHRSVSWYQQTPGQGLQFLFEYFSETQRNKGNFPGRFSGRQFSNSRSEMNVSTLELGDSALYLCASSLGTSDEQFFGPGTRLTVL.

This clone was seen just once. The chain uses TRBV5-8 and TRBJ2-1, with a tentative D call TRBD1 (6 bases). CDR3 length: 15 residues. Between the trimmed V and J ends, which lost 1 base and 0 bases, there was a span of 8 bases. Germline values: CDR1 SGHTS, CDR2 YDEGEE. CDR3 protein: CASSLTGSSYNEQFF. DNA of the CDR3: TGTGCCAGCAGCTTGACAGGGAGCTCCTACAATGAGCAGTTCTTC. Using reference TRBV5-8 and TRBJ2-1 for the parts outside the CDR3, the full variable domain is EAGVTQSPTHLIKTRGQQATLRCSPISGHTSVYWYQQALGLGLQFLLWYDEGEERNRGNFPPRFSGRQFPNYSSELNVNALELEDSALYLCASSLTGSSYNEQFFGPGTRLTVL.

The chain joins TRBV5-1 to TRBJ2-3; TRBD2 matches at 12 bases. Trimming removed 3 bases from V and 1 base from J; junction bases left unmatched: 9. This CDR3 comprises 18 residues. Germline V lookup: CDR1 SGHRS, CDR2 YFSETQ. The CDR3 sequence is CASSSAASGRAGTDTQYF. The CDR3 DNA reads TGCGCCAGCAGCTCGGCGGCTAGCGGGAGGGCCGGCACAGATACGCAGTATTTT.

The gene calls are TRBV5-1 and TRBJ2-5; D not resolved. V shed 0 bases and J shed 4 bases, with 7 bases lying between them. Germline V gene data show CDR1 as SGHRS and CDR2 as YFSETQ. The CDR3 is made up of 13 amino acids. The CDR3 loop is CASSLDLTETQYF. Here the CDR3 DNA reads TGCGCCAGCAGCTTGGACCTAACAGAGACCCAGTACTTC.

The chain joins TRBV6-6 to TRBJ1-6, with D unresolved. The CDR3 has 13 residues. In germline, CDR1 is MNHNY, CDR2 SVGAGI (reference sequence). Trimming cost V 10 bases and J 10 bases, with 17 bases left between them. The CDR3: CATVGREGSPLHF. CDR3 DNA: TGTGCCACCGTGGGTAGGGAGGGCTCACCCCTCCACTTT.

The chain carries TRBV6-5 and TRBJ1-2, with a weak D call TRBD1 (5 bases). Germline CDR1 reads MNHEY; CDR2 reads SVGAGI. This CDR3 spans 15 amino acids. Trimming took off 5 bases at V and 6 bases at J, with 19 bases between the two ends. The CDR3 nucleotides read TGTGCCAGCAGTAAAACCCCAAAGGGGTCCCATGGCTACACCTTC. Translation: CASSKTPKGSHGYTF.

The V and J genes are TRBV11-2 and TRBJ2-3; the match to TRBD2 covers 9 bases. The CDR3 contains 15 residues. Germline loops: CDR1 SGHAT, CDR2 FQNNGV. V was clipped by 1 base and J by 5 bases; unmatched bases: 4. The CDR3 region is CASSLVGGGGDTQYF. The CDR3 DNA reads TGTGCCAGCAGCTTAGTAGGCGGGGGGGGAGATACGCAGTATTTT.

The chain couples TRBV7-9 to TRBJ2-1, with a weak D call TRBD2 (5 bases). With 0 bases removed from V and 2 bases from J, the gap between germline ends came to 14 bases. The V gene's germline CDR1 is SEHNR and CDR2 FQNEAQ (reference sequence). This CDR3 region has 17 residues. Written as DNA, the CDR3 is TGTGCCAGCAGCTTAGCAAAAGATACCGGGGCCTACAATGAGCAGTTCTTC. Amino acid sequence: CASSLAKDTGAYNEQFF.

This clone has a handful of counts. This sequence joins TRBV5-1 and TRBJ1-1; D call uncertain. V lost 1 base, J lost 3 bases, and 4 bases lay in between. The germline gives CDR1 SGHRS, CDR2 YFSETQ. This CDR3 contains 12 residues. The CDR3 DNA reads TGCGCCAGCAGCTTGACAGACACTGAAGCTTTCTTT. Translated: CASSLTDTEAFF.

This chain uses TRBV4-1 with TRBJ2-2; 9 bases line up with TRBD1. Germline CDR1 MGHRA, CDR2 YSYEKL. The CDR3 has 14 amino acids. The V and J ends lost 5 bases and 6 bases, in that order; junction bases with no gene match: 4. CDR3 protein: CASSFRTGAGELFF. In DNA, the CDR3 is TGCGCCAGCAGCTTCAGGACAGGGGCCGGGGAGCTGTTTTTT.

The V and J genes are TRBV10-1 and TRBJ2-7; 8 bases align to TRBD1. The junction had 4 bases not matched to a gene; V was cut back by 3 bases and J by 3 bases. Per the germline V gene, CDR1 is WNHNN and CDR2 is SYGVQD (reference sequence). This CDR3 is built from 14 residues. The CDR3 sequence: CASSDYGTGYEQYF. CDR3 DNA sequence: TGCGCCAGCAGTGATTATGGGACAGGCTACGAGCAGTACTTC.